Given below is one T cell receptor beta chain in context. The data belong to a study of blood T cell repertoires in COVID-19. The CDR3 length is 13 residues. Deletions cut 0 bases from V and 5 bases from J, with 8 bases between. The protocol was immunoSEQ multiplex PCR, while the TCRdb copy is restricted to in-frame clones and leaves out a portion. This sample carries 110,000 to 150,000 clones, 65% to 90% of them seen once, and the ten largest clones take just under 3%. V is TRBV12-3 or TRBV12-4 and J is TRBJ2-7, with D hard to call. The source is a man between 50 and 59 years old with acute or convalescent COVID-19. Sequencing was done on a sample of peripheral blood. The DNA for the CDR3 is TGTGCCAGCAGTTTAGCGGCCAGGCACGAGCAGTACTTC. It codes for CASSLAARHEQYF.